This entry features one TCR beta chain sequence. Profiled with immunoSEQ multiplex PCR; TCRdb holds only in-frame clones, not every one. This sample has 350,000 or so clones, with approximately 90% found just once. These data belong to a study of blood T cell repertoires in COVID-19. The TCR originated in a woman aged 30 to 39 with COVID-19, enrolled during active disease. Material for sequencing was peripheral blood.

CDR3 nucleotide sequence: TGTGCCAGCAGCTTAGGGGGCTTGGATACGCAGTATTTT. It is translated as CASSLGGLDTQYF. V and J are TRBV7-3 and TRBJ2-3; weak D call: TRBD1 (6 bases). Trimming pared 2 bases from V and 6 bases from J, leaving 9 bases between. The CDR3 totals 13 residues. Germline CDR1 is SGHTA and CDR2 is FQGTGA.